The 32 T cell receptor beta chains reported below all come from one sample, sequenced in a study of cytomegalovirus exposure and HLA in healthy donors. The PCR used 60 Vbeta and 13 Jbeta primers. Sequenced by immunoSEQ multiplex PCR; TCRdb stores in-frame clones only, minus some. There are some 200,000 clones in the sample; less than 85% occur only once, and approximately 0.22% lies in the top ten. The sample comprised PBMCs. All receptors derive from a girl aged 2 to 10 in good health and CMV-seronegative.

This clone occurred once. One end of the junction does not line up with germline, which may come from a read error. This chain links TRBV7-9 with TRBJ1-1, with 8 bases matching TRBD1. CDR1 and CDR2 from the germline V gene are SEHNR and FQNEAQ (reference sequence). This CDR3 comprises 15 residues. CDR3 in DNA: TGTGCCAGCAGCCCCGAGGGGGCAGGGGGCACTGAAGCTTCCTTT. This sequence encodes CASSPEGAGGTEASF.

The chain carries TRBV6-1 and TRBJ2-5; TRBD2 matches 11 bases. Germline CDR1 is MNHNS and CDR2 is SASEGT. The length of the CDR3 is 15 residues. The V segment lost 1 base and the J segment 2 bases; nucleotides outside the gene matches: 0. CDR3 coding DNA: TGTGCCAGCAGTGAAGTAGCGGGGGGGCAAGAGACCCAGTACTTC. It specifies CASSEVAGGQETQYF.

The chain joins TRBV4-1 to TRBJ2-7; TRBD1 matches at 8 bases. Trimming took 0 bases from V and 2 from J; bases not matched to a gene: 0. Per the germline V gene, CDR1 is MGHRA and CDR2 is YSYEKL. The length of the CDR3 is 14 residues. The CDR3 region is CASSQEQGAYEQYF. The CDR3, as DNA: TGCGCCAGCAGCCAAGAACAGGGGGCCTACGAGCAGTACTTC.

A remark on this clone: The same CDR3 can be traced to other DNA sequences in this sample. This rearrangement joins TRBV11-2 to TRBJ1-5; possible D gene TRBD1, 5 bases. The CDR3 loop spans 15 amino acids. The V end lost 5 bases, the J end lost 2 bases, and 13 bases lay between the germline ends. Germline CDR1 SGHAT, CDR2 FQNNGV. As DNA, the CDR3 is TGTGCCAGCAGCCTCACGGGAGGGGGCAATCAGCCCCAGCATTTT. Encoded protein: CASSLTGGGNQPQHF.

The chain carries TRBV5-1 and TRBJ2-7; the D is unclear. Per germline, CDR1 SGHRS and CDR2 YFSETQ. This CDR3 has 15 residues. V was pared by 0 bases and J by 0 bases, with 10 bases between. CDR3 sequence (DNA): TGCGCCAGCAGCTTGGGGGCAGGCCGCTCCTACGAGCAGTACTTC. It yields the protein CASSLGAGRSYEQYF.

J is TRBJ2-5 and V is TRBV10-3; 9 bases are shared with TRBD1. Trimming took 2 bases from V and 1 from J; bases not matched to a gene: 5. The CDR3 consists of 16 residues. Germline values: CDR1 ENHRY, CDR2 SYGVKD. The CDR3 is CAISEPGQGLQETQYF. The CDR3 DNA reads TGTGCCATCAGTGAGCCGGGACAGGGTCTCCAAGAGACCCAGTACTTC.

The rearrangement links TRBV11-2 to TRBJ2-3, with 7 nucleotides matching TRBD2. The trim removed 4 bases at V and 0 bases at J, leaving 7 bases unmatched. The CDR3 is made up of 16 amino acids. Germline V gives CDR1 SGHAT, CDR2 FQNNGV. CDR3 residues: CASSWDPGGSTDTQYF. The CDR3 DNA reads TGTGCCAGCAGCTGGGATCCGGGGGGTAGCACAGATACGCAGTATTTT.

J is TRBJ2-1 and V is TRBV15, with D maybe TRBD1 (6 bases). Between the trimmed V and J ends, which lost 5 bases and 7 bases, there was a span of 12 bases. Germline assignment: CDR1 LNHNV and CDR2 YYDKDF (reference sequence). This CDR3 has 13 residues. CDR3 in DNA: TGTGCCACCAGCCCCGGTAGGGGGAATGAGCAGTTCTTC. Amino acid sequence: CATSPGRGNEQFF.

The chain joins TRBV7-9 to TRBJ1-6; D call uncertain. Trimming shortened V by 1 base and J by 9 bases, and 13 bases separated the two germline ends. Looked up from germline, CDR1 is SEHNR and CDR2 is FQNEAQ (reference sequence). CDR3 length: 15 residues. The CDR3 coding sequence is TGTGCCAGCAGCTTAGTGGCCAGGTTTCCTTCACCCCTCCACTTT. Translating it yields CASSLVARFPSPLHF.

The chain is built from TRBV10-3 and TRBJ2-1, with 7 bases matching TRBD1. The CDR3 contains 15 residues. Germline lookup yields CDR1 ENHRY and CDR2 SYGVKD. Trimming took 7 bases from V and 4 from J; bases not matched to a gene: 10. The CDR3 sequence: CAITRTGTGYNEQFF. The CDR3 bases are TGTGCCATCACGCGGACAGGAACAGGATACAATGAGCAGTTCTTC.

This rearrangement joins TRBV6-5 to TRBJ2-7, with TRBD2 matching over 7 bases. From germline, CDR1 is MNHEY and CDR2 SVGAGI. V was clipped by 0 bases and J by 2 bases; unmatched bases: 7. The CDR3 runs 16 residues. CDR3 loop: CASSYSLGGGAYEQYF. DNA of the CDR3: TGTGCCAGCAGTTACTCGTTGGGGGGGGGTGCCTACGAGCAGTACTTC.

This sequence joins TRBV5-4 and TRBJ1-2; D unclear. Germline CDR1 SGHNT, CDR2 YYREEE (reference sequence). CDR3 length: 15 residues. Between the trimmed V and J ends, which lost 3 bases and 4 bases, there was a span of 16 bases. The CDR3 nucleotides read TGTGCCAGCAGCTCCGTGAGGCGGGGAACCTATGGCTACACCTTC. Its protein is CASSSVRRGTYGYTF. Full variable domain (missing parts from reference TRBV5-4 and TRBJ1-2): ETGVTQSPTHLIKTRGQQVTLRCSSQSGHNTVSWYQQALGQGPQFIFQYYREEENGRGNFPPRFSGLQFPNYSSELNVNALELDDSALYLCASSSVRRGTYGYTFGSGTRLTVV.

This clone appeared a single time. The chain joins TRBV21-1 to TRBJ2-1; the table names TRBD2, a call not compared with the DNA. TRBV21-1 corresponds to a pseudogene. The CDR3 has 17 amino acids. Written as DNA, the CDR3 is TGTGCCAGCAGCATGCCCCTAGCGGGAGGAACCTACAATGAGCAGTTCTTC. Protein product: CASSMPLAGGTYNEQFF.

This clone occurred once. The chain employs TRBV7-8 and TRBJ2-2; no firm D call. Germline CDR1 reads SGHVS; CDR2 reads FQNEAQ. This CDR3 comprises 16 residues. V shed 1 base and J shed 1 base, with 10 bases lying between them. The DNA of the CDR3 is TGTGCCAGCAGCTTAGGTACTTTAAGGAACACCGGGGAGCTGTTTTTT. This sequence encodes CASSLGTLRNTGELFF.

This clone was seen once. The genes are TRBV4-2 and TRBJ2-1; no definite D call. Trimming pared 1 base from V and 7 bases from J, leaving 11 bases between. This CDR3 has 14 amino acids. Per germline, CDR1 LGHNA and CDR2 YNFKEQ. The CDR3 loop is CASSQVGGANEQFF. The CDR3 DNA reads TGTGCCAGCAGCCAAGTAGGCGGCGCAAATGAGCAGTTCTTC.

Only one count was recorded for this clone. The chain joins TRBV4-1 to TRBJ1-4, with a weak D call TRBD1 (5 bases). This CDR3 has 14 amino acids. V shed 1 base and J shed 2 bases, with 5 bases lying between them. The germline CDR1 and CDR2 sequences are MGHRA and YSYEKL. Written as DNA, the CDR3 is TGCGCCAGCAGCCAAGGACAGACTAATGAAAAACTGTTTTTT. Amino acid sequence: CASSQGQTNEKLFF.

The rearrangement joins TRBV4-2 to TRBJ2-7; tentatively, D is TRBD1 (6 bases). V lost 3 bases, J lost 5 bases, and 11 bases lay in between. The CDR3 is 13 amino acids. Germline-derived CDR1 and CDR2 are LGHNA and YNFKEQ. CDR3 DNA: TGTGCCAGCAGCCAGATCGCAGGGGACGAGCAGTACTTC. It encodes CASSQIAGDEQYF.

This clone was counted once. The chain has TRBV2 and TRBJ1-3; no definite D call. Germline CDR1 reads SNHLY; CDR2 reads FYNNEI. The V end was cut by 10 bases, the J end by 9 bases, with 22 bases between. The CDR3 extends over 14 amino acids. In nucleotides, the CDR3 is TGTGCCAACAGCTCATTGGGTACAAGGAGCACCATATATTTT. This gives the protein CANSSLGTRSTIYF. Full variable domain (outside the CDR3, taken from reference TRBV2 and TRBJ1-3): EPEVTQTPSHQVTQMGQEVILRCVPISNHLYFYWYRQILGQKVEFLVSFYNNEISEKSEIFDDQFSVERPDGSNFTLKIRSTKLEDSAMYFCANSSLGTRSTIYFGEGSWLTVV.

The J gene is TRBJ1-4, the V gene TRBV10-1; no definite D call. The CDR3 extends over 13 amino acids. V dropped 4 bases and J dropped 6 bases, with 9 bases sitting between them. Germline V gene sequence: CDR1 WNHNN, CDR2 SYGVQD (reference sequence). The CDR3 loop reads CASSGGQYEKLFF. DNA of the CDR3: TGCGCCAGCAGTGGAGGTCAATATGAAAAACTGTTTTTT.

This chain joins TRBV2 and TRBJ2-2; D is uncertain. Germline loops: CDR1 SNHLY, CDR2 FYNNEI. The CDR3 consists of 13 residues. V lost 8 bases and J lost 6, with 13 bases in between. The CDR3 loop is CASSPLTPGELFF. CDR3 bases: TGTGCCAGCTCACCCTTAACACCCGGGGAGCTGTTTTTT. Full variable domain (rest looked up from reference TRBV2 and TRBJ2-2): EPEVTQTPSHQVTQMGQEVILRCVPISNHLYFYWYRQILGQKVEFLVSFYNNEISEKSEIFDDQFSVERPDGSNFTLKIRSTKLEDSAMYFCASSPLTPGELFFGEGSRLTVL.

The chain recombines TRBV11-2 with TRBJ2-3; D unresolved. The CDR3 has 13 residues. Germline values: CDR1 SGHAT, CDR2 FQNNGV. Trimming stripped 4 bases from V and 3 bases from J, with 8 bases between. CDR3 protein: CASSSFRTDTQYF. CDR3 coding DNA: TGTGCCAGCAGCTCCTTCCGGACAGATACGCAGTATTTT.

This sequence joins TRBV4-2 and TRBJ1-4; D gene uncertain. The CDR3 contains 15 residues. Deletions cut 4 bases from V and 4 bases from J, with 13 bases between. The V gene's germline CDR1 is LGHNA and CDR2 YNFKEQ. CDR3 DNA: TGTGCCAGCAGCCCAGGCGGGGAGTTTAATGAAAAACTGTTTTTT. Amino acids: CASSPGGEFNEKLFF.

The chain is built from TRBV10-3 and TRBJ2-7, with D possibly matching TRBD1 (6 bases). Germline V lookup: CDR1 ENHRY, CDR2 SYGVKD. Trimming stripped 1 base from V and 6 bases from J, with 25 bases between. This CDR3 contains 18 residues. CDR3 sequence: CAISELTGTIGVGGEQYF. CDR3 sequence (DNA): TGTGCCATCAGTGAGTTAACCGGGACAATCGGGGTAGGGGGCGAGCAGTACTTC.

This chain connects TRBV5-1 to TRBJ2-5, with TRBD2 matching 8 bases. The CDR3 consists of 15 residues. Per the germline V gene, CDR1 is SGHRS and CDR2 is YFSETQ. Trimming removed 3 bases from V and 4 bases from J; junction bases left unmatched: 8. The CDR3 spells CASSSGARGGETQYF. CDR3 nucleotide sequence: TGCGCCAGCAGCTCGGGGGCCCGGGGGGGAGAGACCCAGTACTTC. Drawing the rest from reference TRBV5-1 and TRBJ2-5, the complete variable domain is KAGVTQTPRYLIKTRGQQVTLSCSPISGHRSVSWYQQTPGQGLQFLFEYFSETQRNKGNFPGRFSGRQFSNSRSEMNVSTLELGDSALYLCASSSGARGGETQYFGPGTRLLVL.

The chain joins TRBV5-1 to TRBJ2-5; D not certain. V lost 1 base and J 5 bases, leaving 6 bases between the germline ends. The CDR3 runs to 12 residues. CDR1 is SGHRS, CDR2 YFSETQ, per germline. CDR3 in amino acids: CASSLRRETQYF. CDR3 nucleotide sequence: TGCGCCAGCAGCTTGCGGCGGGAGACCCAGTACTTC.

The chain uses TRBV7-4 and TRBJ1-3, with 7 nucleotides matching TRBD1. In germline, CDR1 is SGHVT, CDR2 SQSDAQ. The CDR3 has 21 amino acids. V lost 1 base to trimming and J lost 0 bases; unmatched junction nucleotides: 18. The CDR3 spells CASSLGGYAGQKPYSGNTIYF. The CDR3 nucleotides read TGTGCCAGCAGCTTAGGCGGCTATGCGGGACAGAAGCCTTACTCTGGAAACACCATATATTTT.

The chain combines TRBV5-6 with TRBJ1-2, with a possible D match to TRBD1 (5 bases). Germline lookup yields CDR1 SGHDT and CDR2 YYEEEE. This CDR3 spans 15 amino acids. The ends were cut back, 4 bases at V and 4 bases at J, with 17 bases in the middle. This CDR3 reads CASSVHIDSPYGYTF. The CDR3 region has the DNA TGTGCCAGCAGCGTACACATCGACAGTCCCTATGGCTACACCTTC.

This clone came up a few times. V and J are TRBV11-2 and TRBJ1-1, with 8 bases aligning to TRBD1. Trimming took 0 bases from V and 10 from J; bases not matched to a gene: 4. Germline V lookup: CDR1 SGHAT, CDR2 FQNNGV. This CDR3 spans 13 amino acids. CDR3 in DNA: TGTGCCAGCAGCTTAGACAGGGGGCAGATAGCTTTCTTT. It yields the protein CASSLDRGQIAFF.

This clone was seen a handful of times. The V call is TRBV4-2, the J call TRBJ2-3, with 8 bases that match TRBD1. This CDR3 comprises 15 residues. V lost 5 bases to trimming and J lost 4 bases; unmatched junction nucleotides: 8. Per germline, CDR1 LGHNA and CDR2 YNFKEQ. CDR3 nucleotides: TGTGCCAGCAGCTCGGGGCAGGGGGCCGCAGATACGCAGTATTTT. Protein sequence: CASSSGQGAADTQYF.

This clone was seen just once. The rearrangement joins TRBV19 to TRBJ1-5; tentatively, D is TRBD1 (5 bases). The ends were cut back, 3 bases at V and 3 bases at J, with 12 bases in the middle. This CDR3 is 15 amino acids long. Germline V gene data show CDR1 as LNHDA and CDR2 as SQIVND (reference sequence). As DNA, the CDR3 is TGTGCCAGTAGTATGGGCCAGGGTTTCAATCAGCCCCAGCATTTT. Protein sequence: CASSMGQGFNQPQHF.

The chain employs TRBV5-8 and TRBJ1-5; D unclear. The CDR3 sequence is 14 residues long. The V end lost 0 bases, the J end lost 5 bases, and 9 bases lay between the germline ends. CDR1 and CDR2 (germline): SGHTS, YDEGEE. The CDR3 region has the DNA TGTGCCAGCAGCTTGGTGGGAGGCCATCAGCCCCAGCATTTT. Translating it yields CASSLVGGHQPQHF.

There are a few counts of this clone. The chain recombines TRBV13 with TRBJ2-7; 13 bases align to TRBD2. CDR1 PRHDT and CDR2 FYEKMQ come from the germline V gene (reference sequence). This CDR3 is 17 amino acids long. Germline trimming cut 5 bases from V and 0 bases from J; bases unmatched to any gene: 7. CDR3 bases: TGTGCCAGCAGCGGACTAGCGGGGGCCGGGAGCTCCTACGAGCAGTACTTC. Its protein product is CASSGLAGAGSSYEQYF.